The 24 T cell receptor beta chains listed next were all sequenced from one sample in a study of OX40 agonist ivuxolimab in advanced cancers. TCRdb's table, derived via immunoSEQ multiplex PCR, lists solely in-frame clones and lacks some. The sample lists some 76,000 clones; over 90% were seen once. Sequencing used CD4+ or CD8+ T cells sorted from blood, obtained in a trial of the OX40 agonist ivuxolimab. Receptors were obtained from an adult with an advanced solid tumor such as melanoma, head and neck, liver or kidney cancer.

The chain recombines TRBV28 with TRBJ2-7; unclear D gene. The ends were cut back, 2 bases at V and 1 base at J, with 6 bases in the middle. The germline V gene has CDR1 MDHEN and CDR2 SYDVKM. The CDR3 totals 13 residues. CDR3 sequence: CASSLHKSYEQYF. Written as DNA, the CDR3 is TGTGCCAGCAGTTTACACAAGTCCTACGAGCAGTACTTC.

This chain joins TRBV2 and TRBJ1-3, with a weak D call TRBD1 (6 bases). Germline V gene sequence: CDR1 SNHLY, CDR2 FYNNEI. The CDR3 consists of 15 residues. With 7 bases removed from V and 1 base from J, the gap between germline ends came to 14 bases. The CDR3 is CASTSGEFSGNTIYF. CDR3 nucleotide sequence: TGTGCCAGCACTTCAGGGGAGTTTTCTGGAAACACCATATATTTT.

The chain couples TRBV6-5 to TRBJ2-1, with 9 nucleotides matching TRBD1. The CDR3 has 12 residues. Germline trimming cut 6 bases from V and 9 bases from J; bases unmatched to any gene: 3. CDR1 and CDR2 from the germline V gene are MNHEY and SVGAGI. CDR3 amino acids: CASSSDRGEQFF. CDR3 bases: TGTGCCAGCAGCTCGGACAGGGGTGAGCAGTTCTTC.

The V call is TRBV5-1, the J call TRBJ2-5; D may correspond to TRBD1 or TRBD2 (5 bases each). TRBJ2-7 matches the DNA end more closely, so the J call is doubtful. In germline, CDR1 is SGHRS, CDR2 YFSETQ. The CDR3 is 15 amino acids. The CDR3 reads CASSLFGDPGYEQYF. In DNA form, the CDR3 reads TGCGCCAGCAGCTTGTTCGGGGACCCCGGCTACGAGCAGTACTTC.

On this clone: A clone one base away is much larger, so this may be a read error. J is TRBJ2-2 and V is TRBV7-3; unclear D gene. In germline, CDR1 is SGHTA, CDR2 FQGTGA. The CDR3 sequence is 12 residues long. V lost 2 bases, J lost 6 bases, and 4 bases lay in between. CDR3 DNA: TGTGCCAGCAGCTTAGGGGCCGGGGAGCTGTTTTTT. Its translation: CASSLGAGELFF.

The CDR3 DNA follows: TGTGCCAGCAGTTTATCTGGGAGGGACAGAGTCACAGATACGCAGTATTTT. Translated: CASSLSGRDRVTDTQYF. The chain links TRBV27 to TRBJ2-3; D possibly uses TRBD1 or TRBD2 (7 bases each). This CDR3 spans 17 amino acids. V lost 0 bases and J 2 bases, leaving 15 bases between the germline ends. In germline, CDR1 is MNHEY, CDR2 SMNVEV (reference sequence).

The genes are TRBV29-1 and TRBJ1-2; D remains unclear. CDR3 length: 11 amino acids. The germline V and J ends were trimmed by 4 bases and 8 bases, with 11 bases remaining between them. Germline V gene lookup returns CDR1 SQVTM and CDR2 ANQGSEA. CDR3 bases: TGCAGCGTTGTCTACGGGGAGGGCTACACCTTC. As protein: CSVVYGEGYTF.

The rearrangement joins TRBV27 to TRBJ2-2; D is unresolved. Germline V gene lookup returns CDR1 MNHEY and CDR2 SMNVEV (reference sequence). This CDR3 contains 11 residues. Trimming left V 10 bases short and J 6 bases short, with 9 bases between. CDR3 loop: CATALAGELFF. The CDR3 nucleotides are TGTGCCACCGCCCTGGCCGGGGAGCTGTTTTTT.

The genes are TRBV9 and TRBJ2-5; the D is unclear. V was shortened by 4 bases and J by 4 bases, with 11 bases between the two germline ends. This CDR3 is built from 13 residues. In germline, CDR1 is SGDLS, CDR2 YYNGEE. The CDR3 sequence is CASSPPLRETQYF. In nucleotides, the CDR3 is TGTGCCAGCAGCCCACCCTTAAGAGAGACCCAGTACTTC.

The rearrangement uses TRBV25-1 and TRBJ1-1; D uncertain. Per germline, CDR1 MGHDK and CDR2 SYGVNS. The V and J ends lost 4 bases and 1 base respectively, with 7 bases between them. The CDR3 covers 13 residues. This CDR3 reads CASSGPGNTEAFF. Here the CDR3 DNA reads TGTGCCAGCAGTGGTCCCGGGAACACTGAAGCTTTCTTT.

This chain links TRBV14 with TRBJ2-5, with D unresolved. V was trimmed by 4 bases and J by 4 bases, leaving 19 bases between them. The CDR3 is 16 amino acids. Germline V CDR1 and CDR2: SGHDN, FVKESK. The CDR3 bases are TGTGCCAGCAGCCTACGTGGGGTAGGCCCTAGAGAGACCCAGTACTTC. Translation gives CASSLRGVGPRETQYF.

CDR3 sequence reads: CASRVGGLTDTQYF. DNA for the CDR3: TGTGCCAGCAGGGTCGGCGGGCTCACAGATACGCAGTATTTT. The chain carries TRBV6-5 and TRBJ2-3; D is perhaps TRBD2 (5 bases). CDR1 is MNHEY, CDR2 SVGAGI, per germline. There are 14 residues in the CDR3. V was trimmed by 6 bases and J by 2 bases, leaving 12 bases between them.

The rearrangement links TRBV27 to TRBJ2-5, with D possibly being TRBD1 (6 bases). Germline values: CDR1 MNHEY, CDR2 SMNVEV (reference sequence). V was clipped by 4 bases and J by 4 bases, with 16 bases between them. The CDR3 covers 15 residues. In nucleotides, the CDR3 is TGTGCCAGCAGTTCCTCTTCCAGAGGGGGAGAGACCCAGTACTTC. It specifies CASSSSSRGGETQYF.

CDR3 residues: CASRPGVGGVSPLHF. CDR3 nucleotide sequence: TGTGCCAGCCGCCCCGGGGTGGGGGGCGTCTCACCCCTCCACTTT. The chain couples TRBV6-5 to TRBJ1-6; tentative D call: TRBD1 (6 bases). This CDR3 is built from 15 residues. CDR1 and CDR2 from the germline V gene are MNHEY and SVGAGI. Deletions cut 8 bases from V and 10 bases from J, with 21 bases between.

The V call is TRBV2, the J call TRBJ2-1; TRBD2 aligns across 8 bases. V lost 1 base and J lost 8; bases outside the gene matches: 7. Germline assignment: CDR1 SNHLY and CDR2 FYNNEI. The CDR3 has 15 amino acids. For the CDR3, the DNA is TGTGCCAGCAGTGAAGGGGGACTAGAAGGCGATGAGCAGTTCTTC. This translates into CASSEGGLEGDEQFF. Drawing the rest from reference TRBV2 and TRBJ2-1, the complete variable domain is EPEVTQTPSHQVTQMGQEVILRCVPISNHLYFYWYRQILGQKVEFLVSFYNNEISEKSEIFDDQFSVERPDGSNFTLKIRSTKLEDSAMYFCASSEGGLEGDEQFFGPGTRLTVL.

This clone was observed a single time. The CDR3 nucleotides read TGTGCCAGCAGTCAGGGGGCTAACGAGCAGTACTTC. This translates into CASSQGANEQYF. This rearrangement joins TRBV7-9 to TRBJ2-7; 8 nucleotides agree with TRBD1. The CDR3 is 12 amino acids. The V gene's germline CDR1 is SEHNR and CDR2 FQNEAQ (reference sequence). The V segment lost 6 bases and the J segment 5 bases; nucleotides outside the gene matches: 3.

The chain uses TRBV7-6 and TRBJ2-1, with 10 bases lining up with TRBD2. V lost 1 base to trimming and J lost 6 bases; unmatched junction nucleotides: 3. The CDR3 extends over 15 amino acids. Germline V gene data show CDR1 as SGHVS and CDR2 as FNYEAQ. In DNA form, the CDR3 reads TGTGCCAGCAGCTTAGAGGCTAGCGGGGGCAATGAGCAGTTCTTC. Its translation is CASSLEASGGNEQFF.

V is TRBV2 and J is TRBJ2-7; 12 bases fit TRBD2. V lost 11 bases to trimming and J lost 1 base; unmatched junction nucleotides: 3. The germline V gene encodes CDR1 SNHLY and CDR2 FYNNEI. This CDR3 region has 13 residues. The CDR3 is CAGLAGGSYEQYF. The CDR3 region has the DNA TGTGCCGGCCTAGCGGGAGGGTCCTACGAGCAGTACTTC. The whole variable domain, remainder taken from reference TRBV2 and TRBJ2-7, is EPEVTQTPSHQVTQMGQEVILRCVPISNHLYFYWYRQILGQKVEFLVSFYNNEISEKSEIFDDQFSVERPDGSNFTLKIRSTKLEDSAMYFCAGLAGGSYEQYFGPGTRLTVT.

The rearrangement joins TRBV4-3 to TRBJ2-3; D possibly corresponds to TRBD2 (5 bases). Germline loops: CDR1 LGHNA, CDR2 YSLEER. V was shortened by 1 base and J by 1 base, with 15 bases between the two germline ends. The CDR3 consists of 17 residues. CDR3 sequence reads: CASSQAYYSVGTDTQYF. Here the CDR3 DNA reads TGCGCCAGCAGCCAAGCGTATTATAGCGTCGGCACAGATACGCAGTATTTT.

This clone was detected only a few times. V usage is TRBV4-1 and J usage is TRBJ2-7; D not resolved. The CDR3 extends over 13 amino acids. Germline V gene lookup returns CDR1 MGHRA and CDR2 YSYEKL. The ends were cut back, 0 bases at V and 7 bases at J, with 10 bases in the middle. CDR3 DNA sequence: TGCGCCAGCAGCCAAGACCCTAGACGGGAGCAGTACTTC. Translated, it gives CASSQDPRREQYF.

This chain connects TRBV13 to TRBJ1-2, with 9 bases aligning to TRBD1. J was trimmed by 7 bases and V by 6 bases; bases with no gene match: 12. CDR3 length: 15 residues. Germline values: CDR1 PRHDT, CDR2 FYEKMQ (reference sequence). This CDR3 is CASSLAPGQGSGYTF. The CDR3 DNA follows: TGTGCCAGCAGTCTAGCCCCGGGACAGGGTAGTGGCTACACCTTC.

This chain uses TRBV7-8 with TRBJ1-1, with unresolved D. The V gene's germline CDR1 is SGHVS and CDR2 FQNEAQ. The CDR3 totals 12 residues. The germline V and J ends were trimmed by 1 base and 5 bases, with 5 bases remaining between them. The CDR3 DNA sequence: TGTGCCAGCAGCTTAGGTGTGACTGAAGCTTTCTTT. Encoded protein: CASSLGVTEAFF.

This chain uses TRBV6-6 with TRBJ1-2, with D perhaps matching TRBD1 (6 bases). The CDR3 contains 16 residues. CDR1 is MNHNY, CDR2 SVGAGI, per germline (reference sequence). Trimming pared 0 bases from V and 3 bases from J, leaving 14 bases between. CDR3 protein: CASSYSNGGWDYGYTF. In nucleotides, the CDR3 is TGTGCCAGCAGTTACTCGAATGGGGGCTGGGACTATGGCTACACCTTC.

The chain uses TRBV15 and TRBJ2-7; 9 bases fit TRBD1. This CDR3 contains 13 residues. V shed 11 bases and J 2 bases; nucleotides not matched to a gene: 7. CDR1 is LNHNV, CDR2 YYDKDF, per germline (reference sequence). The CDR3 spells CALGTGRTYEQYF. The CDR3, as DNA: TGTGCCCTTGGGACAGGGAGGACCTACGAGCAGTACTTC.